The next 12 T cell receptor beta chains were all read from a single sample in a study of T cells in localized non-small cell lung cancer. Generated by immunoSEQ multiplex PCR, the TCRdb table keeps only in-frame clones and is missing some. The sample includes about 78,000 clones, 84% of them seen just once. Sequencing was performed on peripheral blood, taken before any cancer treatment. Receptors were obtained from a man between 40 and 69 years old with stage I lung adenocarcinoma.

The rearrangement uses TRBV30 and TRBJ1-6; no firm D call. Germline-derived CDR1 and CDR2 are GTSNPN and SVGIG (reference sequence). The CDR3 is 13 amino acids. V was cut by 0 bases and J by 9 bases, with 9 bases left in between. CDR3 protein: CAWSVTRGSPLHF. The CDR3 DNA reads TGTGCCTGGAGTGTAACTCGGGGTTCACCCCTCCACTTT.

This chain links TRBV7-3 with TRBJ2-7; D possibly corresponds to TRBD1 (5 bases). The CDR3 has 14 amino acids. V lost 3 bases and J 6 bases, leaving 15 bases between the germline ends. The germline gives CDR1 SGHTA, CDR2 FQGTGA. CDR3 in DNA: TGTGCCAGCAGCTTGAATTACCAGGGATCCGAGCAGTACTTC. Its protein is CASSLNYQGSEQYF.

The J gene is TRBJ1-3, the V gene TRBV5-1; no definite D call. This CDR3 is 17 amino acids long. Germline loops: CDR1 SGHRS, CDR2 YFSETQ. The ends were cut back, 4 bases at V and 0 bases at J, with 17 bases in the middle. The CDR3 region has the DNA TGCGCCAGCAGCCTTGTTCCCGGCAGTATCTCTGGAAACACCATATATTTT. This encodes CASSLVPGSISGNTIYF.

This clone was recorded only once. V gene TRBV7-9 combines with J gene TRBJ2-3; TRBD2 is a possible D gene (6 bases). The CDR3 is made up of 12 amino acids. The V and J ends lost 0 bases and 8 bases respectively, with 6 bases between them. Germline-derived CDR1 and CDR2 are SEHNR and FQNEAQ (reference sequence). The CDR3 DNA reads TGTGCCAGCAGCTTAGCGGGGGGTACGCAGTATTTT. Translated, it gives CASSLAGGTQYF.

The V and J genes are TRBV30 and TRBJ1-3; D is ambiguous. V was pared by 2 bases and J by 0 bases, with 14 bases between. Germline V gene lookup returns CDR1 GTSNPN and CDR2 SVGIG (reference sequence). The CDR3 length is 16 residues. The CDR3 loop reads CAWSRGGTHSGNTIYF. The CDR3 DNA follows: TGTGCCTGGAGTCGTGGCGGTACCCACTCTGGAAACACCATATATTTT.

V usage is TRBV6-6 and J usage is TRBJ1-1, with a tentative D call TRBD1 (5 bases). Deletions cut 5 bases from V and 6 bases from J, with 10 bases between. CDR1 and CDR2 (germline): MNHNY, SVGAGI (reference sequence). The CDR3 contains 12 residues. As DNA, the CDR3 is TGTGCCAGCAGTCGGACACTGTCTGAAGCTTTCTTT. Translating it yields CASSRTLSEAFF.

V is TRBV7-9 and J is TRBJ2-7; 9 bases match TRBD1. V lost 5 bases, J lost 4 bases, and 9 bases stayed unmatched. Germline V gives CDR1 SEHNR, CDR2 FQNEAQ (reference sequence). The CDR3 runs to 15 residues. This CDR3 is CASSPMTGGRYEQYF. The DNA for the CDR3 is TGTGCCAGCAGCCCGATGACAGGGGGGAGATACGAGCAGTACTTC.

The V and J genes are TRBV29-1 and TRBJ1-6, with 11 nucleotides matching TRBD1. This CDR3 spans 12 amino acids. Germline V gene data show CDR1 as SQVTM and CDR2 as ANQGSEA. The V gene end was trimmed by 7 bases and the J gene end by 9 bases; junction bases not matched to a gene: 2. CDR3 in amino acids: CSAGTGGSPLHF. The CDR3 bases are TGCAGCGCCGGGACAGGGGGTTCACCCCTCCACTTT.

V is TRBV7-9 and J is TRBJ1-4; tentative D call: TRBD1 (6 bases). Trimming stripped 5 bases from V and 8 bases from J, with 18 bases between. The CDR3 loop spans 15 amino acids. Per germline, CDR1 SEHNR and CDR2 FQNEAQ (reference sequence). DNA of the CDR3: TGTGCCAGCAGCCCCACGGGGGGGCCTAGGGAAAAACTGTTTTTT. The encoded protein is CASSPTGGPREKLFF.

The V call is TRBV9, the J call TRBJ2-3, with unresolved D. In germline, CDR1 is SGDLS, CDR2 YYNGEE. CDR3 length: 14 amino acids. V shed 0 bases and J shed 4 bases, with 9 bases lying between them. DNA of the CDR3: TGTGCCAGCAGCGTAGAGAGACGGGCAGATACGCAGTATTTT. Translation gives CASSVERRADTQYF.

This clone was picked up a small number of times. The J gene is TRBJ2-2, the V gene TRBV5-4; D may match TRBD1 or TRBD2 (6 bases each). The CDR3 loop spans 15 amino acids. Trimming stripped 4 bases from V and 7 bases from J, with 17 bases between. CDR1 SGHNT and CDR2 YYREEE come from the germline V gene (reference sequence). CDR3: CASSPRGARVGELFF. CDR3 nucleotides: TGTGCCAGCAGCCCAAGGGGGGCTAGAGTCGGGGAGCTGTTTTTT.

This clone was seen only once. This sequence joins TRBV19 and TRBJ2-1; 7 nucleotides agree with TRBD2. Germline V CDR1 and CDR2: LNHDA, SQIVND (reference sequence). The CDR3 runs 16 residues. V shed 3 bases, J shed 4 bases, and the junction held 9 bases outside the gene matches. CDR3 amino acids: CASSIRGGEGYNEQFF. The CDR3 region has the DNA TGTGCCAGTAGTATTAGGGGCGGGGAGGGATACAATGAGCAGTTCTTC.